These T cell receptor beta chains were read from a single sample in a study of T cell responses to AZD1222 COVID-19 vaccine. This table comes from immunoSEQ multiplex PCR, and its TCRdb copy is limited to in-frame clones, with some not included. This sample yields some 70,000 clones, of which roughly four fifths are seen a single time; over 5% belongs to the top ten. The sequenced sample was peripheral blood, obtained on day 0 of AZD1222 vaccination. Source of these receptors: an adult in good health. CDR3s include the opening cysteine and the closing phenylalanine or tryptophan. D genes are given only for firm matches. Only part of the rows carry a size: once, few, many, or a class if the clone is expanded.

V	size	J	D	DNA	CDR3
TRBV19	-	TRBJ1-5	-	TGTGCCAGTATGCCAGGTGGAGGCAATCAGCCCCAGCATTTT	CASMPGGGNQPQHF
TRBV15	-	TRBJ2-1	-	TGTGCCACCAGCAGAGTCCCGGTACCCGTTGGGGATGAGCAGTTCTTC	CATSRVPVPVGDEQFF
TRBV6-5	-	TRBJ1-3	-	TGTGCCAGCAGTTATTTACAGCCAGCCTCTGGAAACACCATATATTTT	CASSYLQPASGNTIYF
TRBV29-1	-	TRBJ2-3	TRBD1	TGCAGCGCCCCGACAGGGGGAACAGATACGCAGTATTTT	CSAPTGGTDTQYF
TRBV2	-	TRBJ2-1	-	TGTGCCAGCAGTTGGAACAATGAGCAGTTCTTC	CASSWNNEQFF
TRBV5-1	few	TRBJ2-1	TRBD2	TGCGCCAGCAGCCCTCGTAGCGGGAGCTACAATGAGCAGTTCTTC	CASSPRSGSYNEQFF
TRBV11-3	-	TRBJ1-3	-	TGTGCCAGCAGCTTGTTCGATGTATCGGGAAACACCATATATTTT	CASSLFDVSGNTIYF
TRBV11-2	-	TRBJ2-1	-	TGTGCCAGCAGCTTTGGGGCTAATAATGAGCAGTTCTTC	CASSFGANNEQFF
TRBV5-1	-	TRBJ1-3	TRBD1	TGCGCCAGCAGCATACAGGGGGCGGACGCTGGAAACACCATATATTTT	CASSIQGADAGNTIYF
TRBV4-2	few	TRBJ2-5	-	TGTGCCAGCAGCCAAAACCCCGGGACTCAACCCCTTAAGGAGACCCAGTACTTC	CASSQNPGTQPLKETQYF
TRBV2	once	TRBJ1-6	-	TGTGCCAGCAGTGAAGTAGGGGATGTTGGCTCACCCCTCCACTTT	CASSEVGDVGSPLHF
TRBV9	-	TRBJ1-2	TRBD1	TGTGCCAGCAACCTCCGGGGACAGGGATATGGCTACACCTTC	CASNLRGQGYGYTF
TRBV24-1	-	TRBJ2-3	-	TGTGCCACCAGTGATTTGGGGCTAGATACGCAGTATTTT	CATSDLGLDTQYF
TRBV30	-	TRBJ1-1	-	TGTGCCTGGGGGGAGGAGTATGAAGCTTTCTTT	CAWGEEYEAFF
TRBV30	-	TRBJ2-5	-	TGTGTCTGGAGTGTAGGACTGATGTACCAAGAGACCCAGTACTTC	CVWSVGLMYQETQYF
TRBV15	once	TRBJ2-5	-	TGTGCCACCAGCATACAGCAAGAGACCCAGTACTTC	CATSIQQETQYF
TRBV6-5	-	TRBJ1-5	-	TGTGCCAGCAGACCACAGGGTTTTAGCAATCAGCCCCAGCATTTT	CASRPQGFSNQPQHF
TRBV5-1	-	TRBJ1-1	TRBD1	TGCGCCAGCAGCTTGGGACAGGGGTCGGGCACTGAAGCTTTCTTT	CASSLGQGSGTEAFF